This is a list of T cell receptor beta chains from one sample in a study of blood T cell repertoires in COVID-19. Only in-frame clones appear in the TCRdb table, and some are missing; sequencing was by immunoSEQ multiplex PCR. Among 130,000 or so clones listed, about 80% were seen once. Sample: peripheral blood. All receptors derive from a human donor in a cohort sampled during active COVID-19. Both conserved end residues are part of each CDR3. A D gene is named only where the DNA matches it firmly. Size values are once, few and many counts, or a class for expanded clones, and some rows have none.

abundance: once; j_gene: TRBJ2-1; d_gene: NA; v_gene: TRBV18; CDR3aa: CASSPASDGGDEQFF; CDR3nt: TGTGCCAGCTCCCCCGCGTCGGACGGGGGAGATGAGCAGTTCTTC
abundance: NA; j_gene: TRBJ1-4; d_gene: TRBD1; v_gene: TRBV7-9; CDR3aa: CASSKPRGTGRNSGEKLFF; CDR3nt: TGTGCCAGCAGTAAACCTCGGGGGACAGGGAGGAACTCGGGAGAAAAACTGTTTTTT
abundance: NA; j_gene: TRBJ1-1; d_gene: NA; v_gene: TRBV21-1; CDR3aa: CASTGQEKKMNTEAFF; CDR3nt: TGTGCCAGCACGGGACAAGAGAAGAAGATGAACACTGAAGCTTTCTTT
abundance: NA; j_gene: TRBJ2-2; d_gene: TRBD2; v_gene: TRBV25-1; CDR3aa: CASSANPGASGNSGELFF; CDR3nt: TGTGCCAGCAGTGCAAATCCCGGGGCTAGCGGGAATTCCGGGGAGCTGTTTTTT
abundance: NA; j_gene: TRBJ1-2; d_gene: TRBD1; v_gene: TRBV5-1; CDR3aa: CASNTGTGGQWYGYTF; CDR3nt: TGCGCCAGCAACACCGGGACAGGGGGCCAATGGTATGGCTACACCTTC
abundance: NA; j_gene: TRBJ1-2; d_gene: NA; v_gene: TRBV7-8; CDR3aa: CASSLDWGGSYGYTF; CDR3nt: TGTGCCAGCAGCTTAGACTGGGGAGGAAGCTATGGCTACACCTTC
abundance: NA; j_gene: TRBJ1-1; d_gene: NA; v_gene: TRBV12-5; CDR3aa: CASGPREDTEAFF; CDR3nt: TGTGCTAGTGGTCCCAGGGAGGACACTGAAGCTTTCTTT
abundance: few; j_gene: TRBJ1-1; d_gene: NA; v_gene: TRBV5-1; CDR3aa: CASSLGGNTEAFF; CDR3nt: TGCGCCAGCAGCTTGGGAGGGAACACTGAAGCTTTCTTT
abundance: NA; j_gene: TRBJ1-1; d_gene: NA; v_gene: TRBV6-1; CDR3aa: CASSEAGAAFF; CDR3nt: TGTGCCAGCAGTGAAGCAGGAGCGGCTTTCTTT
abundance: NA; j_gene: TRBJ2-1; d_gene: NA; v_gene: TRBV30; CDR3aa: CAWSIGLAMGNEQFF; CDR3nt: TGTGCCTGGAGTATTGGGCTAGCGATGGGAAATGAGCAGTTCTTC
abundance: NA; j_gene: TRBJ2-5; d_gene: TRBD1; v_gene: TRBV6-5; CDR3aa: CASGQGYQETQYF; CDR3nt: TGTGCCAGCGGACAGGGGTACCAAGAGACCCAGTACTTC
abundance: NA; j_gene: TRBJ2-1; d_gene: TRBD2; v_gene: TRBV7-2; CDR3aa: CASSQGKTSGRVEQFF; CDR3nt: TGTGCCAGCAGTCAAGGGAAGACTAGCGGGAGGGTTGAGCAGTTCTTC
abundance: NA; j_gene: TRBJ2-1; d_gene: NA; v_gene: TRBV11-3; CDR3aa: CASSSDSAYNEQFF; CDR3nt: TGTGCCAGCAGCTCCGACTCGGCGTACAATGAGCAGTTCTTC
abundance: few; j_gene: TRBJ2-2; d_gene: TRBD1; v_gene: TRBV5-1; CDR3aa: CASSLSGGTTGELFF; CDR3nt: TGCGCCAGCAGCTTGTCAGGGGGCACCACCGGGGAGCTGTTTTTT
abundance: NA; j_gene: TRBJ2-1; d_gene: TRBD2; v_gene: TRBV4-1; CDR3aa: CASSQPRGLAGPKRLNEQFF; CDR3nt: TGCGCCAGCAGCCAGCCCCGGGGACTAGCGGGACCGAAACGTCTTAATGAGCAGTTCTTC
abundance: many; j_gene: TRBJ1-1; d_gene: NA; v_gene: TRBV6-5; CDR3aa: CASSHNREMNTEAFF; CDR3nt: TGTGCCAGCAGTCATAACAGGGAGATGAACACTGAAGCTTTCTTT
abundance: NA; j_gene: TRBJ2-2; d_gene: TRBD1; v_gene: TRBV10-1; CDR3aa: CAGSADRGLQPGELFF; CDR3nt: TGCGCCGGGTCCGCGGACAGGGGGTTACAGCCCGGGGAGCTGTTTTTT
abundance: NA; j_gene: TRBJ2-4; d_gene: TRBD2; v_gene: TRBV28; CDR3aa: CASSLQTSGRRDIQYF; CDR3nt: TGTGCCAGCAGTTTGCAGACTAGCGGGAGAAGGGACATTCAGTACTTC
abundance: NA; j_gene: TRBJ1-2; d_gene: NA; v_gene: TRBV6-6; CDR3aa: CASSYDKDYGYTF; CDR3nt: TGTGCCAGCAGTTACGACAAGGACTATGGCTACACCTTC
abundance: NA; j_gene: TRBJ1-1; d_gene: NA; v_gene: TRBV6-5; CDR3aa: CASSYSGLGVTEAFF; CDR3nt: TGTGCCAGCAGTTACTCCGGTTTAGGGGTCACTGAAGCTTTCTTT
abundance: NA; j_gene: TRBJ2-5; d_gene: TRBD1; v_gene: TRBV6-5; CDR3aa: CASSAGQGGTQYF; CDR3nt: TGTGCCAGCAGCGCGGGACAGGGGGGGACCCAGTACTTC
abundance: once; j_gene: TRBJ2-2; d_gene: NA; v_gene: TRBV7-2; CDR3aa: CASSLGLVTGELFF; CDR3nt: TGTGCCAGCAGCTTAGGACTAGTCACCGGGGAGCTGTTTTTT
abundance: NA; j_gene: TRBJ2-2; d_gene: TRBD2; v_gene: TRBV6-4; CDR3aa: CASSDSPSGNTGELFF; CDR3nt: TGTGCCAGCAGTGACTCGCCTAGCGGGAACACCGGGGAGCTGTTTTTT
abundance: NA; j_gene: TRBJ2-1; d_gene: TRBD1; v_gene: TRBV28; CDR3aa: CASSQTGQGLGKFF; CDR3nt: TGTGCCAGCAGCCAGACGGGACAGGGGCTCGGGAAGTTCTTC
abundance: NA; j_gene: TRBJ1-1; d_gene: NA; v_gene: TRBV18; CDR3aa: CASSPGVRDTEAFF; CDR3nt: TGTGCCAGCTCACCGGGTGTGAGGGACACTGAAGCTTTCTTT
abundance: NA; j_gene: TRBJ2-1; d_gene: NA; v_gene: TRBV6-5; CDR3aa: CAVKRAASSYNEQFF; CDR3nt: TGTGCCGTTAAACGAGCGGCTAGCTCCTACAATGAGCAGTTCTTC
abundance: NA; j_gene: TRBJ2-1; d_gene: TRBD2; v_gene: TRBV7-2; CDR3aa: CASSLSVSAGVGEQFF; CDR3nt: TGTGCCAGCAGCTTATCGGTCTCAGCGGGAGTCGGTGAGCAGTTCTTC
abundance: few; j_gene: TRBJ1-1; d_gene: TRBD1; v_gene: TRBV14; CDR3aa: CASSQTGGTEAFF; CDR3nt: TGTGCCAGCAGCCAGACAGGGGGCACTGAAGCTTTCTTT
abundance: NA; j_gene: TRBJ1-6; d_gene: TRBD1; v_gene: TRBV25-1; CDR3aa: CASSGEDRVRGNSPLHF; CDR3nt: TGTGCCAGCAGTGGGGAGGACAGGGTGCGAGGGAATTCACCCCTCCACTTT
abundance: NA; j_gene: TRBJ1-2; d_gene: TRBD1; v_gene: TRBV30; CDR3aa: CAWAGTGGAWYGYTF; CDR3nt: TGTGCCTGGGCCGGGACAGGTGGGGCTTGGTATGGCTACACCTTC
abundance: NA; j_gene: TRBJ2-3; d_gene: TRBD2; v_gene: TRBV2; CDR3aa: CASRLAETDTQYF; CDR3nt: TGTGCCAGTAGACTAGCTGAGACAGATACGCAGTATTTT
abundance: NA; j_gene: TRBJ2-7; d_gene: TRBD2; v_gene: TRBV6-6; CDR3aa: CASSYGTSGTYEQYF; CDR3nt: TGTGCCAGCAGTTACGGGACTAGCGGGACCTACGAGCAGTACTTC
abundance: NA; j_gene: TRBJ2-3; d_gene: NA; v_gene: TRBV28; CDR3aa: CASSLTPSLVWFADTQYF; CDR3nt: TGTGCCAGCAGTTTGACCCCGTCACTAGTTTGGTTCGCCGATACGCAGTATTTT
abundance: NA; j_gene: TRBJ1-2; d_gene: TRBD1; v_gene: TRBV6-5; CDR3aa: CASKNRGILYGYTF; CDR3nt: TGTGCCAGCAAGAACAGGGGCATACTCTATGGCTACACCTTC
abundance: NA; j_gene: TRBJ1-4; d_gene: TRBD1; v_gene: TRBV7-9; CDR3aa: CASSLFRGQGNEKLFF; CDR3nt: TGTGCCAGCAGCTTATTTAGGGGACAGGGCAATGAAAAACTGTTTTTT
abundance: NA; j_gene: TRBJ2-7; d_gene: TRBD1; v_gene: TRBV6-1; CDR3aa: CASSDPRDRGFYEQYF; CDR3nt: TGTGCCAGCAGTGACCCCCGGGACAGGGGATTCTACGAGCAGTACTTC